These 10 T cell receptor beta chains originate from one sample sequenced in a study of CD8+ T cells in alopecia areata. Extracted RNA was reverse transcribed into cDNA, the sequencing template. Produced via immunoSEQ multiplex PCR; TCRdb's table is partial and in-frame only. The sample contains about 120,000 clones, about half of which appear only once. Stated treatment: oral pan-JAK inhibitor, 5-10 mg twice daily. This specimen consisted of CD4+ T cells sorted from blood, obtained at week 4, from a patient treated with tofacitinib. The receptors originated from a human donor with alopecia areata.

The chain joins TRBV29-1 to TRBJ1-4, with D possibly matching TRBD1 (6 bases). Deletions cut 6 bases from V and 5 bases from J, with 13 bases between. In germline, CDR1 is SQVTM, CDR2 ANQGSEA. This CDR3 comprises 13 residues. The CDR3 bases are TGCAGCGTAGCCCACAGGGCGAATGAAAAACTGTTTTTT. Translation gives CSVAHRANEKLFF.

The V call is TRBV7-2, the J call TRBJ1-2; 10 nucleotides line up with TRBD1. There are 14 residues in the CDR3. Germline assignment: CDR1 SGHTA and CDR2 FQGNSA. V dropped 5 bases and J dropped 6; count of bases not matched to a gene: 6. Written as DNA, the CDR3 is TGTGCCAGCAGCGTCCGGGACAGGGGTAATGGCTACACCTTC. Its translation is CASSVRDRGNGYTF.

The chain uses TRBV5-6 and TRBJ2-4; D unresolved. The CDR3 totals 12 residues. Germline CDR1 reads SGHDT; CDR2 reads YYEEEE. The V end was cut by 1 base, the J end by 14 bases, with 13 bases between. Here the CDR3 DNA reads TGTGCCAGCAGCTTGCGGTTCCAGGAGAAGTACTTC. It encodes CASSLRFQEKYF.

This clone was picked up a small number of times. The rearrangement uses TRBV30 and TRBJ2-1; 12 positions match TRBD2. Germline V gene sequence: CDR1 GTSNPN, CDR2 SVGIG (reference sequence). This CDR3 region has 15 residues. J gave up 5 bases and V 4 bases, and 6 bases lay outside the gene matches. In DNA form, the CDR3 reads TGTGCCTGGACTAGCGGGGGGGCGATGAACAATGAGCAGTTCTTC. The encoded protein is CAWTSGGAMNNEQFF. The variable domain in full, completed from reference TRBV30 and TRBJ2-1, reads SQTIHQWPATLVQPVGSPLSLECTVEGTSNPNLYWYRQAAGRGLQLLFYSVGIGQISSEVPQNLSASRPQDRQFILSSKKLLLSDSGFYLCAWTSGGAMNNEQFFGPGTRLTVL.

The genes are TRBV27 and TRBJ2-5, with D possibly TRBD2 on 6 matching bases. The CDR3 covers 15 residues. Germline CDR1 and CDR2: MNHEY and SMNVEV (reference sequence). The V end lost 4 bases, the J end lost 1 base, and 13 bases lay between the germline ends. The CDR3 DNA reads TGTGCCAGCAGTTCCCCGACTAGATCCCAAGAGACCCAGTACTTC. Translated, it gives CASSSPTRSQETQYF.

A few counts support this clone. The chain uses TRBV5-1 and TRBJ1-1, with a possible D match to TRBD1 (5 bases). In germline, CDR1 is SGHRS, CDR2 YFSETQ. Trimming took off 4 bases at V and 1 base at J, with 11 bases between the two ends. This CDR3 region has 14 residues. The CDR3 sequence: CASSAQTENTEAFF. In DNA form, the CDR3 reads TGCGCCAGCAGCGCCCAGACAGAGAACACTGAAGCTTTCTTT.

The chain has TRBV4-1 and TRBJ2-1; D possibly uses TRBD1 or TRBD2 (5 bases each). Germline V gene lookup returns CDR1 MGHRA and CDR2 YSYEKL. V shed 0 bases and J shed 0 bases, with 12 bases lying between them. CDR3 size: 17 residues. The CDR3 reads CASSQDPPGSSYNEQFF. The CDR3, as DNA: TGCGCCAGCAGCCAAGATCCCCCAGGGAGCTCCTACAATGAGCAGTTCTTC.

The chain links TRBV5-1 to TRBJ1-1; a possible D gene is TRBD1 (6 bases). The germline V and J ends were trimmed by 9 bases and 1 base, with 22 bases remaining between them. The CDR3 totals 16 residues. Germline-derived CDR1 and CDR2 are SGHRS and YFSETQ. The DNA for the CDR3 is TGCGCCACCAGGATTGGGGGGCGCTCAGGGAACACTGAAGCTTTCTTT. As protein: CATRIGGRSGNTEAFF.

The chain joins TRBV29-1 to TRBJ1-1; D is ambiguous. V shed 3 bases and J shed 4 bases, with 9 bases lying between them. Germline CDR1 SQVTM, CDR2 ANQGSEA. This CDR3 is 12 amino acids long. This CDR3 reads CSVDRWGTEAFF. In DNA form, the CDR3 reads TGCAGCGTTGACCGATGGGGCACTGAAGCTTTCTTT.

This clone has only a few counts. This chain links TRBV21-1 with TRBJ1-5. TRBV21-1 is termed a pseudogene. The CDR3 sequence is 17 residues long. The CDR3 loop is CASSKDWGKSGNQPQHF. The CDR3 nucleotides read TGTGCCAGCAGCAAAGATTGGGGGAAGAGTGGCAATCAGCCCCAGCATTTT.